What follows are 2 T cell receptor beta chains derived from one specimen sequenced in a study of blood T cell repertoires in COVID-19. The data were produced by immunoSEQ multiplex PCR, yet TCRdb's version contains in-frame clones alone and is incomplete. This repertoire shows tens of thousands of clones, roughly 88% found once; its top ten account for 4.5% to 5.5%. Sequencing was performed on peripheral blood. The receptors originated from a human donor in a cohort sampled during active COVID-19.

The V gene is TRBV6-5, the J gene TRBJ1-5; D call uncertain. Germline-derived CDR1 and CDR2 are MNHEY and SVGAGI. The V end lost 11 bases, the J end lost 0 bases, and 11 bases lay between the germline ends. This CDR3 spans 13 amino acids. The CDR3 DNA is TGTGCCGGCCAGTCTTATAGCAATCAGCCCCAGCATTTT. It codes for CAGQSYSNQPQHF.

This clone was picked up one time. This chain joins TRBV28 and TRBJ2-6; D is perhaps TRBD2 (5 bases). Per the germline V gene, CDR1 is MDHEN and CDR2 is SYDVKM. This CDR3 is 14 amino acids long. Trimming left V 8 bases short and J 1 base short, with 9 bases between. DNA for the CDR3: TGTGCCAGCCAGCGGCCGTCTGGGGCCAACGTCCTGACTTTC. Translating gives CASQRPSGANVLTF.